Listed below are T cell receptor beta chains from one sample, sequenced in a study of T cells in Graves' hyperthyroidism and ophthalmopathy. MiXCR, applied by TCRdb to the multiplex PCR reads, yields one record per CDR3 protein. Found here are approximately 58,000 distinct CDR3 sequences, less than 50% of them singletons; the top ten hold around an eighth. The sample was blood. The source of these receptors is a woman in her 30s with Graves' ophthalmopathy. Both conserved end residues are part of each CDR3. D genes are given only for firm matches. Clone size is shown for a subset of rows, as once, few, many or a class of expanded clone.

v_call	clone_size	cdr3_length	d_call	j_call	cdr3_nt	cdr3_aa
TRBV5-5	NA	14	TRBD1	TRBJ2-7	TGTGCCAGCAGCTTAAGACAGGGACCCTACGTGCAGTACTTC	CASSLRQGPYVQYF
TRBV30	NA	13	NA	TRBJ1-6	TGTGCCTGGAGTATAACACCTGTGCCACCCCTCCACTTT	CAWSITPVPPLHF
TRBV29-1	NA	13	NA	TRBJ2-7	TGCAGCGTTGTGGGGACGCAGGCCTACGAGCAGTACTTC	CSVVGTQAYEQYF
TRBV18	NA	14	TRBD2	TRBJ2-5	TGTGCCAGCTCACCACCCGGGAGGCAAGAGACCCAGTACTTC	CASSPPGRQETQYF
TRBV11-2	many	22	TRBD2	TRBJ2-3	TGTGCCAGCAGCTTAGTCCGGAGCGGGAGGGCCTCCAAAGAAGTGTCCACAGATACGCAGTATTTT	CASSLVRSGRASKEVSTDTQYF
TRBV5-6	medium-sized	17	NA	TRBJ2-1	TGTGCCAGCAGCTTGGCTGCGCTTAGCGGTTCCTACAATGAGCAGTTCTTC	CASSLAALSGSYNEQFF
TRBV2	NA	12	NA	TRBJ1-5	TGTGCCAGCAAGGTACAGGGCCAGCCCCAGCATTTT	CASKVQGQPQHF
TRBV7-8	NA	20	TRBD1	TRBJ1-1	TGTGCCAGCAGCTTAATTCTCCTTAGAAAGGGACAGGGGGGGAACACTGAAGCTTGCTTT	CASSLILLRKGQGGNTEACF
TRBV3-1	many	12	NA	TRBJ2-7	TGTGCCAGCAGCCAACACCAGGACGAGCAGTACTTC	CASSQHQDEQYF
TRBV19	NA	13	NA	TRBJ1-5	TGTGCCAGTAAGTTGCGGGGCGGTCAGCCCCAGCATTTT	CASKLRGGQPQHF
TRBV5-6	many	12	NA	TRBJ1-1	TGTGCCAGCAGCTTGGGGACAGTCGAAGCTTTCTTT	CASSLGTVEAFF
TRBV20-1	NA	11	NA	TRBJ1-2	TGCAGTGCTATGTCCCGCTCTGGAAACACCTTC	CSAMSRSGNTF
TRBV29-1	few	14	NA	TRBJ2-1	TGCAGCTTCTGGGGGCCTAGCTCCTACAATGAGCAGTTCTTC	CSFWGPSSYNEQFF
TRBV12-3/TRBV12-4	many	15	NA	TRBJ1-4	TGTGCCAGCAGTAAACAGGGAAGGGCTAATGAAAAACTGTTTTTT	CASSKQGRANEKLFF
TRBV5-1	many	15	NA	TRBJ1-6	TGTGCCAGCAGCTTGGTCACAGCAGCTAATTCACCCCTCCACTTT	CASSLVTAANSPLHF
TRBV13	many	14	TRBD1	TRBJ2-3	TGTGCCAGCAGCCTGGACAGGGAATCAGATACGCAGTATTTT	CASSLDRESDTQYF
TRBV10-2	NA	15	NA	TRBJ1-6	TGCGCCAGCAGCCAAGTACAGGACGGCGGGTCACCCCTCCACTTT	CASSQVQDGGSPLHF
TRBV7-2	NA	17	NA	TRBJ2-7	TGTGCCAGCAGCAAAATCATTAGCGGGACAGGGACCTACGAGCAGTACTTC	CASSKIISGTGTYEQYF
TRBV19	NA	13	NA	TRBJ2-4	TGCGTCAGTACGTCCATGGCCAAAAACATTCAGTACTTC	CVSTSMAKNIQYF
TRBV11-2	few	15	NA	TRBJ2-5	TGTGCCAGCAGCGTTGCCGAGGGCGTCCAAGAGACCCAGTACTTC	CASSVAEGVQETQYF